A single sample is the source of the 2 T cell receptor beta chains below, sequenced in a study of blood T cell repertoires in COVID-19. Libraries were prepared by immunoSEQ multiplex PCR; TCRdb keeps only in-frame clonotypes and omits some of them. Among about 140,000 clones listed, approximately 78% were seen once. Source material: peripheral blood. These receptors came from a woman over 75 with acute or convalescent COVID-19.

The chain joins TRBV3-1 (or the pseudogene TRBV3-2) to TRBJ2-7; a possible D gene is TRBD1 (5 bases). CDR1 and CDR2 from the germline V gene are LGHDT and YNNKEL (reference sequence). Trimming shortened V by 3 bases and J by 0 bases, and 9 bases separated the two germline ends. The CDR3 contains 14 residues. The CDR3: CASSQQGFSYEQYF. CDR3 nucleotide sequence: TGTGCCAGCAGCCAGCAGGGCTTCTCCTACGAGCAGTACTTC.

This chain connects TRBV7-6 to TRBJ1-6, with D perhaps TRBD1 (6 bases). Germline CDR1 and CDR2: SGHVS and FNYEAQ. Trimming removed 4 bases from V and 9 bases from J, with 16 bases in between. The CDR3 consists of 15 residues. CDR3 loop: CASSYQTGYGSPLHF. DNA for the CDR3: TGTGCCAGCAGCTACCAGACAGGCTATGGTTCACCCCTCCACTTT.